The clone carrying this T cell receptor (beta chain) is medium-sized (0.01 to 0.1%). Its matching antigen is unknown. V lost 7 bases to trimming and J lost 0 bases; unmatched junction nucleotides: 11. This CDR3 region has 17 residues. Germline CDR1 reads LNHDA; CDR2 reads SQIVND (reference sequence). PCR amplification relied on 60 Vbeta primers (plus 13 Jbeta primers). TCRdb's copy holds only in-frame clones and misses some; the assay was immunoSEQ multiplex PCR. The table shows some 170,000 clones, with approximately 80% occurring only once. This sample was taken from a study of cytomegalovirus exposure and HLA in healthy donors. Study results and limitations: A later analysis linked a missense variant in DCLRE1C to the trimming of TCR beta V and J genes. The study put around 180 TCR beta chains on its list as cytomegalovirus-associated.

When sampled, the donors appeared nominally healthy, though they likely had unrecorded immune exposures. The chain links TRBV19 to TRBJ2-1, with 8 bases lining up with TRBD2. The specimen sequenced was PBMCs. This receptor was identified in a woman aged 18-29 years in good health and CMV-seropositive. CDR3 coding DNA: TGTGCCAGTATGGAGGGAACAGCGGGGGACTCCTACAATGAGCAGTTCTTC. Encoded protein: CASMEGTAGDSYNEQFF.